A selection of T cell receptor beta chains follows, all from one sample in a study of blood T cell repertoires in COVID-19. The assay was immunoSEQ multiplex PCR, and TCRdb's table has in-frame clones only and misses some. The sample contains approximately 150,000 clones, around 83% of which appear only once. Sequenced: peripheral blood. The receptor set was obtained from a man aged 55 to 70 with active or convalescent COVID-19. Both conserved end residues are part of each CDR3. D genes are given only for firm matches. Only part of the rows carry a size: once, few, many, or a class if the clone is expanded.

V gene	J gene	clone size	D gene	CDR3 protein	CDR3 DNA
TRBV24-1	TRBJ2-2	.	TRBD2	CATSDPGLAGGTNTGELFF	TGTGCCACCAGTGACCCAGGACTAGCGGGAGGGACTAACACCGGGGAGCTGTTTTTT
TRBV11-2	TRBJ1-6	once	.	CASSLSVRDSPLHF	TGTGCCAGCAGCTTGTCGGTCAGGGATTCACCCCTCCACTTT
TRBV10-1	TRBJ2-5	.	.	CASSESGSKETQYF	TGCGCCAGCAGTGAGTCGGGCAGCAAAGAGACCCAGTACTTC
TRBV5-1	TRBJ2-3	.	TRBD1	CASSPGTGRSADTQYF	TGCGCCAGCAGCCCGGGGACAGGGAGATCAGCAGATACGCAGTATTTT
TRBV6-2/TRBV6-3	TRBJ1-1	.	.	CASSYWDTNTEAFF	TGTGCCAGCAGTTACTGGGACACGAACACTGAAGCTTTCTTT
TRBV9	TRBJ1-3	once	.	CASSESAGNTIYF	TGTGCCAGCAGCGAATCTGCTGGAAACACCATATATTTT
TRBV5-4	TRBJ2-1	few	TRBD2	CASRPLGEGAYNEQFF	TGTGCCAGCAGACCCCTGGGGGAGGGCGCCTACAATGAGCAGTTCTTC
TRBV19	TRBJ1-2	.	.	CAGGRGNDYTF	TGTGCCGGGGGGAGGGGAAATGACTACACCTTC
TRBV14	TRBJ2-1	.	.	CASSQDLLARGSNEQFF	TGTGCCAGCAGCCAAGACCTACTAGCCCGGGGAAGCAATGAGCAGTTCTTC
TRBV3-1/TRBV3-2	TRBJ1-6	.	.	CASSQGPPQGSSPLHF	TGTGCCAGCAGCCAAGGTCCGCCCCAGGGTAGTTCACCCCTCCACTTT
TRBV11-3	TRBJ2-1	.	TRBD2	CASSLGNLAGVRNEQFF	TGTGCCAGCAGCTTAGGTAATCTAGCGGGAGTTCGCAATGAGCAGTTCTTC
TRBV7-9	TRBJ2-7	few	TRBD1	CASSSNTGQGATGDEQYF	TGTGCCAGCAGTTCAAACACGGGACAGGGGGCGACCGGGGACGAGCAGTACTTC
TRBV28	TRBJ2-1	.	TRBD2	CASSSGAAGGFSEQFF	TGTGCCAGCAGTTCCGGTGCGGCGGGGGGTTTTAGTGAGCAGTTCTTC
TRBV11-3	TRBJ1-1	.	TRBD1	CASSLEIITQGAFTEAFF	TGTGCCAGCAGCTTAGAAATTATAACACAGGGGGCTTTCACTGAAGCTTTCTTT
TRBV25-1	TRBJ2-6	.	.	CASSASRGAWANVLTF	TGTGCCAGCAGTGCAAGCCGGGGGGCATGGGCCAACGTCCTGACTTTC
TRBV24-1	TRBJ1-2	.	TRBD1	CATSDPGQGYGYTF	TGTGCCACCAGTGACCCGGGACAGGGGTATGGCTACACCTTC
TRBV30	TRBJ1-2	.	TRBD1	CAWESEGQGRLSGYTF	TGTGCCTGGGAGAGTGAGGGACAGGGAAGGTTGAGCGGCTACACCTTC
TRBV14	TRBJ1-1	once	.	CASSQEVPRVGTEAFF	TGTGCCAGCAGCCAAGAAGTACCCAGGGTAGGCACTGAAGCTTTCTTT
TRBV9	TRBJ1-4	.	TRBD1	CASSNPEGAGTNEKLFF	TGTGCCAGCAGCAACCCGGAGGGGGCGGGAACTAATGAAAAACTGTTTTTT
TRBV7-9	TRBJ2-5	.	TRBD1	CASSHRDRATPGAQYF	TGTGCCAGCAGCCACCGGGACAGGGCAACCCCTGGGGCCCAGTACTTC
TRBV11-3	TRBJ1-6	.	TRBD1	CASSSGTGISPLHF	TGTGCCAGCAGCTCTGGGACAGGCATTTCACCCCTCCACTTT
TRBV29-1	TRBJ1-1	.	TRBD1	CSVEDTGGHRAEAFF	TGCAGCGTTGAAGATACAGGGGGCCACCGAGCTGAAGCTTTCTTT
TRBV6-2/TRBV6-3	TRBJ1-2	.	.	CASSSPRGPGYTF	TGTGCCAGCAGTTCCCCCCGAGGGCCTGGCTACACCTTC
TRBV18	TRBJ2-7	.	.	CASSRGQNYEQYF	TGTGCCAGCTCCCGCGGACAAAATTACGAGCAGTACTTC
TRBV5-6	TRBJ2-1	.	.	CASSLVGGHNEQFF	TGTGCCAGCAGCTTGGTGGGGGGACACAATGAGCAGTTCTTC
TRBV5-5	TRBJ1-4	once	TRBD1	CASSSRQGLSEKLFF	TGTGCCAGCAGCAGTCGACAGGGACTGAGTGAAAAACTGTTTTTT
TRBV27	TRBJ1-2	.	.	CASSTKGGANYGYTF	TGTGCCAGCAGTACTAAAGGGGGTGCTAACTATGGCTACACCTTC
TRBV7-8	TRBJ1-5	.	TRBD1	CASSHSRQGANRNQPQHF	TGTGCCAGCAGCCATTCAAGACAGGGGGCGAATAGGAATCAGCCCCAGCATTTT
TRBV5-1	TRBJ2-5	.	.	CASSFRLLQETQYF	TGCGCCAGCAGCTTTAGACTTCTTCAAGAGACCCAGTACTTC
TRBV2	TRBJ1-1	.	.	CASTKSGEAFF	TGTGCCAGCACCAAGTCAGGGGAAGCTTTCTTT
TRBV5-1	TRBJ1-1	.	TRBD1	CASSLEYRGRLKAFF	TGCGCCAGCAGCTTGGAGTACAGGGGCCGTTTGAAAGCTTTCTTT
TRBV30	TRBJ2-5	.	TRBD1	CAWRGTGEETQYF	TGTGCCTGGAGGGGGACAGGGGAAGAGACCCAGTACTTC
TRBV7-9	TRBJ1-1	.	TRBD1	CASSPRTGSMNTEAFF	TGTGCCAGCAGCCCCCGGACAGGGAGCATGAACACTGAAGCTTTCTTT
TRBV19	TRBJ1-3	.	.	CASTANMRYSGNTIYF	TGTGCCAGTACCGCGAATATGAGGTACTCTGGAAACACCATATATTTT
TRBV13	TRBJ2-3	.	TRBD2	CASSLRLAGGSDTQYF	TGTGCCAGCAGCCTCAGACTAGCGGGAGGTTCAGATACGCAGTATTTT
TRBV19	TRBJ1-2	.	.	CASSIDLQGDYGYTF	TGTGCCAGTAGTATAGACCTACAGGGAGACTATGGCTACACCTTC